Listed below are T cell receptor beta chains from one sample, sequenced in a study of cytomegalovirus exposure and HLA in healthy donors. Data came from immunoSEQ multiplex PCR; TCRdb stores just in-frame clones and leaves some out. The table records about 150,000 clones, approximately 74% of them present only once. Sample: PBMCs. Every receptor here comes from a man aged 18 to 29 in good health and CMV-seronegative. The CDR3 runs from the conserved cysteine through the conserved F or W. A D gene is named only where the DNA matches it firmly. Rows give clone size only sometimes, using once, few, many, or a class for an expanded clone.

V gene	clone size	J gene	D gene	CDR3 protein	CDR3 DNA
TRBV7-8	NA	TRBJ1-5	TRBD1	CASRDTGEGQPQHF	TGTGCCAGCAGGGATACAGGGGAAGGACAGCCCCAGCATTTT
TRBV7-7	NA	TRBJ1-2	TRBD1	CASSYEPEGLRGREGNYGYTF	TGTGCTAGCAGCTACGAACCCGAAGGTTTGAGGGGGCGGGAGGGGAACTATGGCTACACCTTC
TRBV9	few	TRBJ1-1	NA	CASSTNTGYTEAFF	TGTGCCAGCAGCACAAATACAGGGTACACTGAAGCTTTCTTT
TRBV28	once	TRBJ2-7	TRBD1	CASSPIPLLTGYEQYF	TGTGCCAGCAGTCCAATTCCCCTCTTGACAGGGTACGAGCAGTACTTC
TRBV4-3	few	TRBJ2-3	TRBD2	CASSQFLGGGATDTQYF	TGCGCCAGCAGCCAATTTCTGGGCGGGGGGGCCACAGATACGCAGTATTTT
TRBV19	NA	TRBJ1-1	NA	CASSIGYGTEAFF	TGTGCCAGTAGTATCGGGTACGGCACTGAAGCTTTCTTT
TRBV28	NA	TRBJ1-1	TRBD1	CASSLPGQGMNTEAFF	TGTGCCAGCAGTCTACCGGGACAGGGAATGAACACTGAAGCTTTCTTT
TRBV7-9	NA	TRBJ1-6	TRBD1	CSSSLTGSGNSPLHF	TGTTCCAGCAGCTTGACAGGGTCAGGCAATTCACCCCTCCACTTT
TRBV4-1	NA	TRBJ2-1	TRBD2	CASSQPPAGGGNEQFF	TGCGCCAGCAGCCAACCCCCGGCGGGGGGTGGCAATGAGCAGTTCTTC
TRBV25-1	NA	TRBJ1-1	TRBD1	CASSGYSTGAEAFF	TGTGCCAGCAGTGGCTACAGTACAGGGGCTGAAGCTTTCTTT
TRBV7-9	NA	TRBJ2-1	TRBD2	CASSLGDYQREQFF	TGTGCCAGCAGCTTAGGGGACTACCAAAGGGAGCAGTTCTTC
TRBV4-1	NA	TRBJ1-3	TRBD1	CASSQKQGAGGNTIYF	TGCGCCAGCAGCCAGAAACAGGGGGCAGGTGGAAACACCATATATTTT
TRBV19	NA	TRBJ2-1	TRBD1	CASSRRPGQGVDEQFF	TGTGCCAGTAGTAGACGGCCGGGACAGGGTGTTGATGAGCAGTTCTTC
TRBV10-3	NA	TRBJ2-1	TRBD2	CAISELFGTSGGYNEQFF	TGTGCCATCAGTGAACTTTTTGGGACTAGCGGGGGTTACAATGAGCAGTTCTTC
TRBV5-4	NA	TRBJ2-2	TRBD2	CASSLDLAGTGELFF	TGTGCCAGCAGCTTGGATCTAGCGGGCACCGGGGAGCTGTTTTTT
TRBV10-1	few	TRBJ2-2	NA	CASSESQPGTNTGELFF	TGCGCCAGCAGTGAGAGTCAGCCAGGGACAAACACCGGGGAGCTGTTTTTT
TRBV20-1	NA	TRBJ1-2	NA	CSASSGYGYTF	TGCAGTGCTAGTTCGGGCTATGGCTACACCTTC
TRBV6-1	few	TRBJ2-6	NA	CASNTISGANGLTF	TGTGCCAGCAACACGATCTCTGGGGCCAACGGCCTGACTTTC
TRBV18	NA	TRBJ1-3	TRBD1	CASSLIFGQGPGNTIYF	TGTGCCAGCTCCCTCATCTTCGGACAGGGCCCTGGAAACACCATATATTTT
TRBV30	NA	TRBJ1-5	NA	CAWKEPGANQPQHF	TGTGCCTGGAAGGAACCAGGGGCCAATCAGCCCCAGCATTTT
TRBV4-2	NA	TRBJ1-5	TRBD1	CASTRRVGGNQPQHF	TGTGCCAGCACCCGAAGGGTAGGGGGCAACCAGCCCCAGCATTTT
TRBV6-1	NA	TRBJ1-2	TRBD1	CASSDVGQGFYGYTF	TGTGCCAGCAGTGACGTCGGACAGGGGTTCTATGGCTACACCTTC
TRBV27	NA	TRBJ2-1	NA	CASRVGGENFYNEQFF	TGTGCCAGCAGAGTCGGAGGGGAAAATTTCTACAATGAGCAGTTCTTC
TRBV27	NA	TRBJ1-6	NA	CASRDLFRIPSYNSPLHF	TGTGCCAGCAGAGACTTATTTAGGATCCCATCCTATAATTCACCCCTCCACTTT
TRBV6-5	once	TRBJ1-6	NA	CASSLLRGSPLHF	TGTGCCAGCAGCCTACTAAGGGGTTCACCCCTCCACTTT
TRBV7-9	NA	TRBJ2-3	NA	CASSLTRTMTAGALGYF	TGTGCCAGCAGCTTAACGAGGACAATGACCGCAGGGGCCCTCGGGTATTTT
TRBV6-6	NA	TRBJ1-5	NA	CASSTLSTGPQHF	TGTGCCAGCAGTACGTTGTCGACGGGGCCCCAGCATTTT
TRBV5-4	NA	TRBJ1-2	NA	CASNVFGGPLSGYTF	TGTGCCAGCAACGTATTCGGGGGACCCTTGTCCGGCTACACCTTC
TRBV13	NA	TRBJ2-7	TRBD1	CASSLSGTGDEQYF	TGTGCCAGCAGCCTTTCAGGGACAGGGGACGAGCAGTACTTC
TRBV18	NA	TRBJ2-5	NA	CASSSLGERETQYF	TGTGCCAGCTCATCCCTCGGGGAGAGGGAGACCCAGTACTTC
TRBV28	few	TRBJ1-1	TRBD1	CASRPTPDRGWAFF	TGTGCCAGCAGGCCAACCCCTGACAGGGGGTGGGCTTTCTTT
TRBV11-3	NA	TRBJ2-2	NA	CASSQLTSSWAGELFF	TGTGCCAGCAGCCAACTAACTAGTAGTTGGGCCGGGGAGCTGTTTTTT
TRBV7-2	NA	TRBJ1-4	NA	CASSPRTVFQGLFF	TGTGCCAGCAGCCCAAGGACAGTCTTCCAGGGACTGTTTTTT
TRBV2	NA	TRBJ1-2	NA	CASSEGGRAYGYTF	TGTGCCAGCAGTGAGGGGGGTCGGGCTTATGGCTACACCTTC
TRBV6-1	NA	TRBJ2-7	TRBD1	CASSERTGSPYEQYF	TGTGCCAGCAGTGAAAGGACAGGGAGCCCCTACGAGCAGTACTTC
TRBV4-1	once	TRBJ1-1	TRBD1	CASSWRDRGDTEAFF	TGCGCCAGCAGCTGGAGGGACAGGGGGGATACTGAAGCTTTCTTT
TRBV27	NA	TRBJ1-5	NA	CASSYLGSGNQPQHF	TGTGCCAGCAGTTACCTTGGCTCCGGCAATCAGCCCCAGCATTTT
TRBV2	NA	TRBJ1-5	NA	CASSEGGPNQPQHF	TGTGCCAGCAGCGAGGGGGGGCCAAATCAGCCCCAGCATTTT
TRBV27	few	TRBJ1-1	TRBD1	CASSGGTDRGRAFF	TGTGCCAGCAGTGGAGGAACCGACAGGGGTCGGGCTTTCTTT
TRBV2	NA	TRBJ1-2	NA	CASRQQSPGTNYGYTF	TGTGCCAGCAGACAGCAATCGCCGGGAACTAACTATGGCTACACCTTC
TRBV14	NA	TRBJ2-4	NA	CASSQDLGQGAKNIQYF	TGTGCCAGCAGCCAAGATCTCGGGCAGGGGGCCAAAAACATTCAGTACTTC
TRBV9	NA	TRBJ2-1	TRBD2	CASSYRTPSGGAVDEQFF	TGTGCCAGCAGCTACCGGACCCCTAGCGGGGGGGCCGTCGATGAGCAGTTCTTC
TRBV27	NA	TRBJ2-5	TRBD2	CASSPNRAPSGAQYF	TGTGCCAGCTCCCCGAACAGGGCTCCTAGCGGGGCCCAGTACTTC
TRBV5-1	NA	TRBJ1-3	TRBD1	CASSPGTGEKNTIYF	TGCGCCAGCAGCCCGGGGACAGGGGAAAAGAACACCATATATTTT
TRBV4-1	NA	TRBJ1-4	TRBD1	CASSLYSHGTGGGNEKLFF	TGCGCCAGCAGCCTTTATTCACACGGGACAGGGGGCGGTAATGAAAAACTGTTTTTT
TRBV11-2	NA	TRBJ2-2	NA	CASSLVGGGPTGELFF	TGTGCCAGCAGCTTAGTAGGGGGGGGCCCTACCGGGGAGCTGTTTTTT